This T cell receptor beta chain was profiled in a study of CD8+ T cells in alopecia areata. Study information: Treated patients were dosed with oral tofacitinib, taking 5 to 10 mg twice daily. Once tofacitinib had been taken for 6 to 18 months, 6 months off drug followed. Overall study findings and caveats: Tofacitinib significantly brought down scalp clonality and expanded CD8+ clones among top 100. Across lesional scalp, and particularly alopecia totalis/universalis, clonality surpassed that of normal scalp.

About this clone itself: The antigen remains undetermined.

Germline V CDR1 and CDR2: KGHSH, LQKENI. Trimming took off 3 bases at V and 3 bases at J, with 8 bases between the two ends. The CDR3 extends over 13 amino acids. Sample treatment: oral pan-JAK inhibitor, 5-10 mg twice daily. The sequencing template was cDNA reverse transcribed from extracted RNA. Using immunoSEQ multiplex PCR, the repertoire was profiled, and TCRdb retains in-frame clones only, with some absent. Seen here are about 200,000 clones, 55% to 75% observed once, and the top ten hold about 5%. The rearrangement joins TRBV18 to TRBJ2-5; TRBD2 might be the D (6 bases). The clonotype originates from a human donor with alopecia areata. The sample was CD4+ T cells sorted from blood, taken at week 24, from a patient treated with tofacitinib. Here the CDR3 reads CASSPWREETQYF. The CDR3, as DNA: TGTGCCAGCTCACCGTGGAGGGAAGAGACCCAGTACTTC.